These 6 T cell receptor beta chains came from one sample sequenced in a study of blood T cell repertoires in COVID-19. Clones were read by immunoSEQ multiplex PCR, and TCRdb kept only the in-frame ones, dropping some. The table records 200,000 to 300,000 clones, about 85% of them present only once. The source material was peripheral blood. The source is a man between 60 and 75 years old with acute or convalescent COVID-19.

This clone was picked up one time. The chain is built from TRBV21-1 and TRBJ2-7; the table assigns TRBD2, which was not confirmed against the DNA. TRBV21-1 is labeled a pseudogene. The CDR3 contains 12 residues. CDR3 protein: CASTLNYYEQYF. In nucleotides, the CDR3 is TGTGCCAGCACACTCAATTATTACGAGCAGTACTTC.

This clone was detected a few times. The chain joins TRBV27 to TRBJ1-3; 8 nucleotides align to TRBD1. The V gene's germline CDR1 is MNHEY and CDR2 SMNVEV (reference sequence). Trimming cost V 6 bases and J 3 bases; bases outside gene matches: 7. This CDR3 spans 15 amino acids. The CDR3 reads CASRPSGTGGNTIYF. CDR3 coding DNA: TGTGCCAGCAGACCTTCTGGGACAGGTGGAAACACCATATATTTT.

The chain employs TRBV2 and TRBJ2-5, with D possibly TRBD1 on 6 matching bases. Germline CDR1 SNHLY, CDR2 FYNNEI. The CDR3 covers 13 residues. The V end was cut by 6 bases, the J end by 5 bases, with 13 bases between. The CDR3 nucleotides are TGTGCCAGCAGCGCAGGGGTAACGGAGACCCAGTACTTC. The encoded protein is CASSAGVTETQYF.

Written as DNA, the CDR3 is TGCGCCAGCAGGATCAGGGGCGGTAACACTGAAGCTTTCTTT. Protein sequence: CASRIRGGNTEAFF. J is TRBJ1-1 and V is TRBV5-1; a possible D gene is TRBD1 (6 bases). Per the germline V gene, CDR1 is SGHRS and CDR2 is YFSETQ. With 5 bases removed from V and 2 bases from J, the gap between germline ends came to 13 bases. This CDR3 has 14 residues.

The chain joins TRBV1 to TRBJ2-2; TRBD1 is taken as the D call from the table, unchecked against the DNA. TRBV1 is termed a pseudogene. This CDR3 is 16 amino acids long. The CDR3 bases are TGCACCAGCAACCTTAGGGGGACACTTGATACCGGGGAGCTGTTTTTT. This codes for CTSNLRGTLDTGELFF.

This sequence joins TRBV27 and TRBJ1-1, with 9 bases identical to TRBD1. V lost 6 bases, J lost 0 bases, and 2 bases stayed unmatched. The CDR3 runs to 14 residues. The germline gives CDR1 MNHEY, CDR2 SMNVEV (reference sequence). The CDR3 coding sequence is TGTGCCAGCAGGAGGGACAGGGTGAACACTGAAGCTTTCTTT. The encoded protein is CASRRDRVNTEAFF.